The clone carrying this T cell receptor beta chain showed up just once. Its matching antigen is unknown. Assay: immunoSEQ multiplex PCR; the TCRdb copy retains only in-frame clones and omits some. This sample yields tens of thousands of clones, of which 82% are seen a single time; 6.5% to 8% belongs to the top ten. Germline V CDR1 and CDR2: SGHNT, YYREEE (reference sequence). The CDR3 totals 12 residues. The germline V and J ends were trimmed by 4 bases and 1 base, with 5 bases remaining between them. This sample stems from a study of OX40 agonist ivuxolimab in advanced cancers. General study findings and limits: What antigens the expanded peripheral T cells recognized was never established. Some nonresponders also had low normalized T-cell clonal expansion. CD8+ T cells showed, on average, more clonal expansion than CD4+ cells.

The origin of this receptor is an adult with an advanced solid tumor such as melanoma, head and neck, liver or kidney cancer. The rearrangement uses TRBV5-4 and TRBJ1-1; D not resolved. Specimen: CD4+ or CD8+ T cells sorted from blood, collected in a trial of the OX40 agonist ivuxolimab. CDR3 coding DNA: TGTGCCAGCAGCGAATGGAACACTGAAGCTTTCTTT. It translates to CASSEWNTEAFF.